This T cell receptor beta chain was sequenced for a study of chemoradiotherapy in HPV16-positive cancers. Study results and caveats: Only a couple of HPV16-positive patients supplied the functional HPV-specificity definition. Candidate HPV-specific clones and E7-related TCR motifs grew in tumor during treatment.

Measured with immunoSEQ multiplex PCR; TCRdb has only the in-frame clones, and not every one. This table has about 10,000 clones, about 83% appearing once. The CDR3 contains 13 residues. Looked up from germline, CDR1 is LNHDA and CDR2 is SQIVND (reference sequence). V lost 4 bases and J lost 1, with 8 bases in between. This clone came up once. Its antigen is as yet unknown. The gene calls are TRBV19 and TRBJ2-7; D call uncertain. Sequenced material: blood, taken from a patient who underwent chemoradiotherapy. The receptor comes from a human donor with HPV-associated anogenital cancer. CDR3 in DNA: TGTGCCAGTAGTAAGCTCCCTTCCTACGAGCAGTACTTC. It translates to CASSKLPSYEQYF.